The 21 T cell receptor beta chains listed next were all sequenced from one sample in a study of shared clonotypes between healthy human individuals. Some clones are missing from TCRdb's copy, which holds only in-frame ones; the method was immunoSEQ multiplex PCR. The table includes a few million clones, approximately 96% detected once. Specimen: naive CD4+ T cells sorted from blood. Documented subset: CD45RA+ positively selected. These receptors came from a man aged 18 to 29 in good health.

The chain is built from TRBV28 and TRBJ2-7, with 7 bases identical to TRBD1. With 5 bases clipped from V and 3 bases from J, the junction kept 10 bases outside the gene matches. Germline V gives CDR1 MDHEN, CDR2 SYDVKM. The CDR3 length is 15 residues. DNA of the CDR3: TGTGCCAGCAGTCCCGGGACCCAGGGGGTCTACGAGCAGTACTTC. It is translated as CASSPGTQGVYEQYF.

Of note for this clone: The sample holds other DNA sequences that translate to the same CDR3. CDR3 sequence reads: CASSLEGPNEKLFF. For the CDR3, the DNA is TGCGCCAGCAGCTTGGAGGGCCCCAATGAAAAACTGTTTTTT. This chain connects TRBV5-1 to TRBJ1-4; no clear D. Per the germline V gene, CDR1 is SGHRS and CDR2 is YFSETQ. The CDR3 contains 14 residues. V was pared by 0 bases and J by 5 bases, with 8 bases between.

The chain uses TRBV5-8 and TRBJ2-3; 9 positions match TRBD1. The CDR3 consists of 16 residues. After removal of 2 bases from V and 4 bases from J, the junction contained 8 bases not matched to a gene. Germline CDR1 is SGHTS and CDR2 is YDEGEE. CDR3 region: CASSFIWTGVPDTQYF. CDR3 sequence (DNA): TGTGCCAGCAGCTTTATTTGGACAGGGGTACCAGATACGCAGTATTTT.

This chain joins TRBV21-1 and TRBJ2-2; TRBD2 was called by the table and not checked on the DNA. TRBV21-1 is a pseudogene. CDR3 length: 14 residues. The CDR3 DNA sequence: TGTGCCAGCAGTCTTAGCGGGTGCACCGGGGAGCTGTTTTTT. Its translation is CASSLSGCTGELFF.

The chain combines TRBV10-3 with TRBJ1-1, with D perhaps matching TRBD1 (5 bases). Germline CDR1 and CDR2: ENHRY and SYGVKD. This CDR3 spans 15 amino acids. Trimming removed 3 bases at V and 4 bases at J, with 15 bases between. The CDR3 sequence: CAISETGGVGTEAFF. In DNA form, the CDR3 reads TGTGCCATCAGTGAAACCGGGGGGGTCGGCACTGAAGCTTTCTTT.

V is TRBV2 and J is TRBJ2-5; D gene ambiguous. The CDR3 is 12 residues long. V lost 7 bases, J lost 0 bases, and 6 bases lay in between. CDR1 and CDR2 from the germline V gene are SNHLY and FYNNEI. CDR3 coding DNA: TGTGCCAGCAAAGACCACCAAGAGACCCAGTACTTC. It translates to CASKDHQETQYF. The full variable domain, rest sourced from reference TRBV2 and TRBJ2-5, is EPEVTQTPSHQVTQMGQEVILRCVPISNHLYFYWYRQILGQKVEFLVSFYNNEISEKSEIFDDQFSVERPDGSNFTLKIRSTKLEDSAMYFCASKDHQETQYFGPGTRLLVL.

The CDR3 DNA sequence: TGCGCCAGCAGCTTGGGGTTCATACTAGCGGGGGGCCAAGAGACCCAGTACTTC. This sequence encodes CASSLGFILAGGQETQYF. The chain couples TRBV5-1 to TRBJ2-5; TRBD2 matches at 12 bases. V shed 0 bases and J 1 base; nucleotides not matched to a gene: 7. From germline, CDR1 is SGHRS and CDR2 YFSETQ. The CDR3 is made up of 18 amino acids.

The chain carries TRBV5-1 and TRBJ1-5, with TRBD1 matching 7 bases. CDR3 length equals 15 residues. CDR1 SGHRS and CDR2 YFSETQ come from the germline V gene. The V segment lost 4 bases and the J segment 2 bases; nucleotides outside the gene matches: 6. This chain's CDR3 is CASSTGTEGNQPQHF. Written as DNA, the CDR3 is TGCGCCAGCAGCACCGGGACAGAAGGCAATCAGCCCCAGCATTTT.

CDR3 nucleotide sequence: TGCGCCAGCAGCCAAGATCCGGGGACAGGGGGCCCCGAGCAGTACTTC. As protein: CASSQDPGTGGPEQYF. The chain recombines TRBV4-3 with TRBJ2-7; 12 nucleotides line up with TRBD1. Germline V lookup: CDR1 LGHNA, CDR2 YSLEER. The ends lost 0 bases at V and 6 bases at J; junction bases unmatched: 6. The CDR3 is made up of 16 amino acids.

The V gene is TRBV10-3, the J gene TRBJ2-7; D gene unclear. The CDR3 spans 12 residues. In germline, CDR1 is ENHRY, CDR2 SYGVKD. V dropped 4 bases and J dropped 1 base, with 5 bases sitting between them. The CDR3 region has the DNA TGTGCCATCAGTGTACAGTCCTACGAGCAGTACTTC. Its protein is CAISVQSYEQYF.

The gene calls are TRBV10-3 and TRBJ2-3; D is ambiguous. This CDR3 is built from 13 residues. The germline V gene encodes CDR1 ENHRY and CDR2 SYGVKD. Trimming pared 6 bases from V and 6 bases from J, leaving 13 bases between. CDR3: CAISPSSWDTQYF. Written as DNA, the CDR3 is TGTGCCATCAGCCCGTCATCTTGGGATACGCAGTATTTT.

This rearrangement joins TRBV12-5 to TRBJ2-5; 7 positions match TRBD1. With V trimmed by 1 base and J by 2 bases, 7 bases remained unmatched. The CDR3 has 16 amino acids. CDR1 is LGHNT, CDR2 FRNRAP, per germline. CDR3 loop: CASGLDLTGWQETQYF. The CDR3 DNA sequence: TGTGCTAGTGGTTTGGACCTGACAGGGTGGCAAGAGACCCAGTACTTC. Filled out from reference TRBV12-5 and TRBJ2-5, the complete variable domain reads DARVTQTPRHKVTEMGQEVTMRCQPILGHNTVFWYRQTMMQGLELLAYFRNRAPLDDSGMPKDRFSAEMPDATLATLKIQPSEPRDSAVYFCASGLDLTGWQETQYFGPGTRLLVL.

The chain joins TRBV5-1 to TRBJ2-5; 7 nucleotides agree with TRBD1. CDR3 length: 16 residues. The germline V gene has CDR1 SGHRS and CDR2 YFSETQ. V shed 4 bases and J 0 bases; nucleotides not matched to a gene: 9. Written as DNA, the CDR3 is TGCGCCAGCAGCGCGGACAGGACAGCCCACCAAGAGACCCAGTACTTC. The encoded protein is CASSADRTAHQETQYF.

The V gene is TRBV10-2, the J gene TRBJ2-1, with 14 bases aligning to TRBD2. The CDR3 consists of 15 residues. In germline, CDR1 is WSHSY, CDR2 SAAADI. The V and J ends lost 10 bases and 6 bases, in that order; junction bases with no gene match: 8. CDR3 sequence: CATRLAGGPGNEQFF. CDR3 coding DNA: TGCGCCACCAGACTAGCGGGAGGGCCGGGCAATGAGCAGTTCTTC.

This chain joins TRBV9 and TRBJ1-6; D unclear. V was shortened by 6 bases and J by 10 bases, with 14 bases between the two germline ends. CDR1 SGDLS and CDR2 YYNGEE come from the germline V gene. The CDR3 sequence is 13 residues long. CDR3 sequence reads: CASTRGSGSPLHF. CDR3 DNA sequence: TGTGCCAGCACGCGGGGAAGTGGGTCACCCCTCCACTTT.

This clone was observed a few times. This chain uses TRBV5-4 with TRBJ1-2; D is perhaps TRBD1 (6 bases). V lost 2 bases and J lost 5, with 16 bases in between. Germline CDR1 SGHNT, CDR2 YYREEE (reference sequence). The CDR3 length is 15 residues. CDR3 protein: CASSFEQGGGYGYTF. The CDR3 DNA follows: TGTGCCAGCAGCTTTGAACAGGGCGGAGGGTATGGCTACACCTTC.

The gene calls are TRBV19 and TRBJ2-7; TRBD2 agrees at 7 bases. The CDR3 runs 14 residues. Germline V lookup: CDR1 LNHDA, CDR2 SQIVND (reference sequence). V trimming: 4 bases; J trimming: 2 bases; junction bases outside the gene matches: 5. Written as DNA, the CDR3 is TGTGCCAGTAGTAGCCGGGACTATCCCTACGAGCAGTACTTC. Translating gives CASSSRDYPYEQYF.

This clone was detected only once. V is TRBV20-1 and J is TRBJ2-7; maybe TRBD1 (5 bases). Germline CDR1 is DFQATT and CDR2 is SNEGSKA (reference sequence). The CDR3 runs 11 residues. The ends were cut back, 2 bases at V and 10 bases at J, with 12 bases in the middle. The CDR3 loop is CSARISDSQYF. The CDR3 DNA reads TGCAGTGCTAGAATCAGTGACAGCCAGTACTTC.

V gene TRBV30 combines with J gene TRBJ2-1; D might be TRBD1 (5 bases). The CDR3 spans 15 residues. Germline V gene sequence: CDR1 GTSNPN, CDR2 SVGIG (reference sequence). Trimming shortened V by 5 bases and J by 0 bases, and 14 bases separated the two germline ends. The CDR3 protein is CAWVGRQSSYNEQFF. The CDR3 nucleotides read TGTGCCTGGGTGGGGCGACAGAGCTCCTACAATGAGCAGTTCTTC.

This chain joins TRBV6-1 and TRBJ1-4; TRBD1 is a possible D gene (6 bases). This CDR3 is 13 amino acids long. V dropped 5 bases and J dropped 7 bases, with 11 bases sitting between them. Germline V gene sequence: CDR1 MNHNS, CDR2 SASEGT. In DNA, the CDR3 is TGTGCCAGCAGTACAGGGCAAAGTGAAAAACTGTTTTTT. It is translated as CASSTGQSEKLFF.

The chain couples TRBV7-9 to TRBJ2-2, with no clear D. Germline V gene sequence: CDR1 SEHNR, CDR2 FQNEAQ (reference sequence). CDR3 length: 13 residues. The V gene lost 8 bases and the J gene lost 6 bases, with 13 bases spanning the gap. CDR3 in amino acids: CASERILPGELFF. The CDR3 coding sequence is TGTGCCAGCGAACGAATTCTGCCCGGGGAGCTGTTTTTT.